This T cell receptor beta chain was identified during a study of T cell clonality in common variable immunodeficiency (dated by TCRdb to the mid-2010s). What the research found in general, with its limitations: Healthy controls shared more TCRbeta clones with each other than CVID subjects shared among themselves (p < 0.0001). Fewer deletions and N-nucleotide insertions were reportedly observed in CVID TCRbeta sequences, and highly modified clones with 13 or more V deletions were reportedly absent from CVID TCRbeta sequences. Even though DNA input was equal, the average per sample came to about 81,820 unique sequences for controls compared with 25,000 to 40,000 for CVID samples. It was noted by the authors that sequencing of the repertoires of T cell subpopulations would be needed to clarify the cause of the increased clonality in CVID. Differences among patients in the CVID cohort limited the correlations between repertoire features and clinical complications. TCRbeta clonality was higher in CVID subjects than in healthy controls (t-test p = 0.018), and the increase was most characteristic of about a third of subjects.

From V the trimming removes 1 base and from J it removes 0 bases, while the gene matches leave 4 bases of the junction unaccounted for. The CDR3 contains 16 residues, cysteine and phenylalanine counted. The DNA has 39 bases, all within the CDR3, and is read from base 1. The germline V gene gives CDR1 as SGDLS and CDR2 as YYNGEE. CVID was diagnosed by standard criteria: serum IgG, IgA and/or IgM reduced below normal range, plus specific antibody deficiency. A total of 45 or so subjects (approximately 15 female and 30 or so male; age range about 9 to 65 years, mean age around 41) were included in the CVID group. Most of the CVID patients and most of the healthy controls were of Caucasian heritage. At the time of study participation, every CVID subject had been on replacement immunoglobulin therapy for one year or longer. At the time of blood collection, no CVID subject was ill or was being treated with immunomodulatory or immunosuppressive medication. Heparinized peripheral whole blood samples of roughly 5 to 8.5 ml were obtained from each donor. Genomic DNA from adults with common variable immune deficiency (CVID) and from healthy adult controls was the source for sequencing TCRbeta CDR3 repertoires. Diluted blood was subjected to density centrifugation over Hypaque 1077 or Ficoll-Paque for isolation of peripheral blood mononuclear cells. Genomic DNA was obtained from unsorted mononuclear cells through either Qiagen column purification or a centrifugation-based method.

Equivalent amounts of genomic DNA from CVID and control samples were used as sequencing input. For every sample, a 60 bp segment covering the rearranged TCRbeta CDR3 region was amplified and then sequenced. The immunoSEQ assay, a bias-corrected multiplex PCR combined with high-throughput sequencing, was used for TCRbeta amplification. On the study's bioinformatics: Every unique nucleotide sequence counted as a clone and was annotated with V, D and J genes, copy number and frequency. Sequences were labeled productive if in frame, and non-productive if out of frame or containing stop codons. As previously described, clonality was computed from Shannon's entropy. Mean CDR3 Kyte-Doolittle hydropathy was derived from the predicted amino acid sequences of productive clones. The R hclust function was used to hierarchically cluster scaled V gene usage with Manhattan distance and complete linkage. To assess clone sharing by CDR3 amino acid sequence, 12 repertoires per group were resampled over 100 rounds. The repertoires were screened for around 70 published EBV-specific TCRbeta sequences and a few hundred published CMV-specific TCRbeta sequences. Two CVID samples that yielded fewer than 10,000 sequences were excluded from the analysis, so 42 CVID repertoires were retained. Not all clones reach the TCRdb copy of this immuneACCESS table, which keeps in-frame sequences only. Checked studies attribute under half of the gap to unresolved V genes and leave the rest unexplained. The V and J calls and clone size are taken from that table; D and trimming were inferred from the DNA. Listed for this sample are about 21,000 clones, none observed only a single time. The ten largest clones capture around 2.4% of the sample.

In its sample, this clone was seen many times. It has no known antigen specificity. The CDR3 goes on 3 residues after the read ends, and that part is filled in from the germline J gene. Sample: peripheral blood mononuclear cells. The receptor was derived from a human donor with common variable immunodeficiency. The chain is made from TRBV9 and TRBJ2-3; 8 of the junction bases match TRBD2. The part of the CDR3 DNA that was read is TGTGCCAGCAGCGTATCGGGGGGGTTTAGCACAGATACG. Its protein reads: CASSVSGGFSTDT. The full CDR3 protein is CASSVSGGFSTDTQYF.